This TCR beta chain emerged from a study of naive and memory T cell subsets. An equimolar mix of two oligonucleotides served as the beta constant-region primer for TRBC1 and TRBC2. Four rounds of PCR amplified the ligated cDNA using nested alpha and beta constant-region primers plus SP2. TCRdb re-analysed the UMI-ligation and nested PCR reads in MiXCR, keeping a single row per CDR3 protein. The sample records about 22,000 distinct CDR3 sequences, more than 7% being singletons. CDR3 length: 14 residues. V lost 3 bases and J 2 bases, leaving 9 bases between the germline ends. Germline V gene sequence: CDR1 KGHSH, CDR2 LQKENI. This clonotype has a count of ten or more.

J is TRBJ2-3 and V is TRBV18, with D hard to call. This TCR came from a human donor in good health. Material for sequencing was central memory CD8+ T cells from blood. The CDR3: CASSPVPNTDTQYF. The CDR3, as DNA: TGTGCCAGCTCACCGGTACCGAACACAGATACGCAGTATTTT.